These T cell receptor beta chains were read from a single sample in a study of blood T cell repertoires in COVID-19. Assay used: immunoSEQ multiplex PCR; TCRdb lists only in-frame clones, some missing. The table includes over 50,000 clones, about 85% detected once. Specimen: peripheral blood. These receptor sequences come from a man between 65 and 85 years old with acute or convalescent COVID-19. The CDR3 runs from the conserved cysteine through the conserved F or W. The order of the fields is CDR3 protein, CDR3 DNA, V gene, D gene, J gene, clone size. A D gene is named only where the DNA matches it firmly. Clone size is stated in some rows and not others, as once, few, many or a class when expanded.

cdr3_aa: CASSLELQGEQYF
cdr3_nt: TGCGCCAGCAGCTTGGAGTTGCAGGGTGAGCAGTACTTC
v_call: TRBV5-1
d_call: .
j_call: TRBJ2-7
clone_size: .

cdr3_aa: CASSLSRQSQETQYF
cdr3_nt: TGTGCCAGCAGTTTATCCCGACAGAGCCAAGAGACCCAGTACTTC
v_call: TRBV27
d_call: .
j_call: TRBJ2-5
clone_size: .

cdr3_aa: CASSLFSGTYEQYF
cdr3_nt: TGCGCCAGCAGCTTGTTTTCCGGGACCTACGAGCAGTACTTC
v_call: TRBV5-1
d_call: .
j_call: TRBJ2-7
clone_size: .

cdr3_aa: CASSNAGPIVDTQYF
cdr3_nt: TGCGCCAGCAGCAATGCGGGGCCGATCGTAGATACGCAGTATTTT
v_call: TRBV4-1
d_call: .
j_call: TRBJ2-3
clone_size: .

cdr3_aa: CASSAQGVWPEWQPQHF
cdr3_nt: TGTGCCAGCAGCGCACAGGGAGTGTGGCCCGAATGGCAGCCCCAGCATTTT
v_call: TRBV9
d_call: .
j_call: TRBJ1-5
clone_size: medium-sized

cdr3_aa: CASSLEGGVSYNEQFF
cdr3_nt: TGCGCCAGCAGCTTGGAAGGGGGGGTTTCGTACAATGAGCAGTTCTTC
v_call: TRBV5-1
d_call: .
j_call: TRBJ2-1
clone_size: .

cdr3_aa: CASSLEGSDSPLHF
cdr3_nt: TGTGCCAGCAGCTTGGAGGGGTCAGATTCACCCCTCCACTTT
v_call: TRBV5-5
d_call: .
j_call: TRBJ1-6
clone_size: .

cdr3_aa: CASSLGGAGGNTIYF
cdr3_nt: TGTGCCAGCAGCTTGGGAGGGGCGGGGGGAAACACCATATATTTT
v_call: TRBV5-4
d_call: .
j_call: TRBJ1-3
clone_size: .

cdr3_aa: CASSAWELRREKLFF
cdr3_nt: TGTGCCAGCAGCGCATGGGAGTTAAGGAGGGAAAAACTGTTTTTT
v_call: TRBV21-1
d_call: .
j_call: TRBJ1-4
clone_size: .

cdr3_aa: CASSLGQTNTEAFF
cdr3_nt: TGTGCCAGCAGCCTGGGACAGACGAACACTGAAGCTTTCTTT
v_call: TRBV5-6
d_call: TRBD1
j_call: TRBJ1-1
clone_size: .

cdr3_aa: CASSARDRQETQYF
cdr3_nt: TGTGCCAGCAGCGCCCGGGACAGACAAGAGACCCAGTACTTC
v_call: TRBV14
d_call: TRBD1
j_call: TRBJ2-5
clone_size: .

cdr3_aa: CASSHRVRGTDTQYF
cdr3_nt: TGTGCCAGCAGCCACAGGGTGAGGGGAACAGATACGCAGTATTTT
v_call: TRBV6-2/TRBV6-3
d_call: .
j_call: TRBJ2-3
clone_size: .

cdr3_aa: CASSSARLRDTEAFF
cdr3_nt: TGTGCCAGCAGTAGTGCCCGGCTGCGGGACACTGAAGCTTTCTTT
v_call: TRBV2
d_call: .
j_call: TRBJ1-1
clone_size: .

cdr3_aa: CASSLLLNEKLFF
cdr3_nt: TGTGCCAGCAGTCTCCTTCTTAATGAAAAACTGTTTTTT
v_call: TRBV28
d_call: .
j_call: TRBJ1-4
clone_size: .

cdr3_aa: CASSLTGVAYNEQFF
cdr3_nt: TGTGCCAGCAGTTTAACAGGGGTCGCCTACAATGAGCAGTTCTTC
v_call: TRBV28
d_call: TRBD1
j_call: TRBJ2-1
clone_size: .

cdr3_aa: CASSLGQSRETQYF
cdr3_nt: TGTGCCAGCAGCTTAGGACAGTCTCGGGAGACCCAGTACTTC
v_call: TRBV7-9
d_call: .
j_call: TRBJ2-5
clone_size: once

cdr3_aa: CASSRDRDHYGYTF
cdr3_nt: TGTGCCAGCAGCCGAGACAGGGACCACTATGGCTACACCTTC
v_call: TRBV2
d_call: TRBD1
j_call: TRBJ1-2
clone_size: .

cdr3_aa: CASKPGLSYNEQFF
cdr3_nt: TGTGCCAGTAAGCCGGGACTATCATACAATGAGCAGTTCTTC
v_call: TRBV7-2
d_call: TRBD2
j_call: TRBJ2-1
clone_size: .

cdr3_aa: CSVEDMRGQGETQYF
cdr3_nt: TGCAGCGTTGAAGATATGCGGGGGCAGGGAGAGACCCAGTACTTC
v_call: TRBV29-1
d_call: .
j_call: TRBJ2-5
clone_size: few

cdr3_aa: CASSLGTSGYNEQFF
cdr3_nt: TGTGCCAGCAGCCTCGGGACTAGCGGCTACAATGAGCAGTTCTTC
v_call: TRBV7-3
d_call: TRBD2
j_call: TRBJ2-1
clone_size: .

cdr3_aa: CASSQGAGALDGEFF
cdr3_nt: TGTGCCAGCAGCCAAGGGGCGGGGGCCCTTGATGGCGAGTTCTTC
v_call: TRBV3-1/TRBV3-2
d_call: .
j_call: TRBJ2-1
clone_size: .

cdr3_aa: CASSLVGQSSYEQYF
cdr3_nt: TGTGCCAGCAGCTTGGTAGGACAGTCCTCCTACGAGCAGTACTTC
v_call: TRBV5-4
d_call: .
j_call: TRBJ2-7
clone_size: few

cdr3_aa: CASSLRTSGAYEQYF
cdr3_nt: TGTGCCAGCAGTTTAAGGACTAGCGGGGCCTACGAGCAGTACTTC
v_call: TRBV28
d_call: TRBD2
j_call: TRBJ2-7
clone_size: .

cdr3_aa: CASSLEGAKDTQYF
cdr3_nt: TGCGCCAGCAGCTTGGAGGGGGCTAAAGATACGCAGTATTTT
v_call: TRBV5-1
d_call: TRBD1
j_call: TRBJ2-3
clone_size: .

cdr3_aa: CASSPLAGGPGELFF
cdr3_nt: TGCGCCAGCAGCCCTCTAGCGGGGGGGCCCGGGGAGCTGTTTTTT
v_call: TRBV4-1
d_call: TRBD2
j_call: TRBJ2-2
clone_size: .

cdr3_aa: CSVVGTSSNYGYTF
cdr3_nt: TGCAGCGTCGTCGGGACATCAAGTAACTATGGCTACACCTTC
v_call: TRBV29-1
d_call: .
j_call: TRBJ1-2
clone_size: .

cdr3_aa: CASSKQGFTGELFF
cdr3_nt: TGTGCCAGCAGCAAACAGGGATTCACCGGGGAGCTGTTTTTT
v_call: TRBV7-8
d_call: .
j_call: TRBJ2-2
clone_size: .

cdr3_aa: CASSFGSSFGYTF
cdr3_nt: TGTGCCAGCAGCTTCGGGTCAAGTTTCGGCTACACCTTC
v_call: TRBV11-2
d_call: .
j_call: TRBJ1-2
clone_size: .

cdr3_aa: CATSSLTGTGGIDEQFF
cdr3_nt: TGTGCCACCAGCAGTCTCACCGGGACAGGGGGTATAGATGAGCAGTTCTTC
v_call: TRBV15
d_call: TRBD1
j_call: TRBJ2-1
clone_size: .

cdr3_aa: CASTLGAGRETQYF
cdr3_nt: TGTGCCAGCACCCTAGGAGCGGGTCGAGAGACCCAGTACTTC
v_call: TRBV28
d_call: .
j_call: TRBJ2-5
clone_size: .

cdr3_aa: CASSQDGTGGRDEQFF
cdr3_nt: TGTGCCAGCAGCCAAGATGGGACAGGGGGCAGGGATGAGCAGTTCTTC
v_call: TRBV3-1/TRBV3-2
d_call: TRBD1
j_call: TRBJ2-1
clone_size: .

cdr3_aa: CASTDGGGRTKNIQYF
cdr3_nt: TGTGCCAGCACCGACGGCGGGGGTAGGACCAAAAACATTCAGTACTTC
v_call: TRBV28
d_call: TRBD2
j_call: TRBJ2-4
clone_size: once

cdr3_aa: CATSRARGRYTEAFF
cdr3_nt: TGTGCCACCAGCAGAGCGAGAGGGAGGTACACTGAAGCTTTCTTT
v_call: TRBV15
d_call: .
j_call: TRBJ1-1
clone_size: few

cdr3_aa: CASQRGQDEKLFF
cdr3_nt: TGTGCCAGCCAAAGGGGGCAGGATGAAAAACTGTTTTTT
v_call: TRBV7-9
d_call: TRBD1
j_call: TRBJ1-4
clone_size: .

cdr3_aa: CASRTGNNYGYTF
cdr3_nt: TGTGCCAGTAGAACGGGAAATAACTATGGCTACACCTTC
v_call: TRBV19
d_call: .
j_call: TRBJ1-2
clone_size: .

cdr3_aa: CASSEYGGWSNEKLFF
cdr3_nt: TGTGCCAGCAGTGAATATGGGGGGTGGTCCAATGAAAAACTGTTTTTT
v_call: TRBV25-1
d_call: .
j_call: TRBJ1-4
clone_size: .

cdr3_aa: CASGLTGAGELFF
cdr3_nt: TGTGCCAGCGGATTGACAGGGGCCGGGGAGCTGTTTTTT
v_call: TRBV12-3/TRBV12-4
d_call: TRBD1
j_call: TRBJ2-2
clone_size: .

cdr3_aa: CASSLIQNEKLFF
cdr3_nt: TGTGCCAGCAGTTTAATTCAGAACGAAAAACTGTTTTTT
v_call: TRBV28
d_call: .
j_call: TRBJ1-4
clone_size: .

cdr3_aa: CASSQRTGGETQYF
cdr3_nt: TGTGCCAGCAGCCAAAGGACAGGGGGCGAGACCCAGTACTTC
v_call: TRBV3-1/TRBV3-2
d_call: TRBD1
j_call: TRBJ2-5
clone_size: once

cdr3_aa: CASSLVSGGQYGYTF
cdr3_nt: TGTGCCAGCAGCTTGGTGAGCGGGGGACAGTATGGCTACACCTTC
v_call: TRBV5-4
d_call: TRBD1
j_call: TRBJ1-2
clone_size: .

cdr3_aa: CASSPPSVKTQYF
cdr3_nt: TGTGCCAGCTCACCACCGAGCGTAAAGACCCAGTACTTC
v_call: TRBV18
d_call: .
j_call: TRBJ2-5
clone_size: .

cdr3_aa: CASSLQGRDTEAFF
cdr3_nt: TGTGCCAGTAGTTTACAGGGAAGGGACACTGAAGCTTTCTTT
v_call: TRBV19
d_call: .
j_call: TRBJ1-1
clone_size: .

cdr3_aa: CASSLEWGDPYEQYF
cdr3_nt: TGTGCCAGCAGCTTGGAGTGGGGGGACCCCTACGAGCAGTACTTC
v_call: TRBV5-6
d_call: .
j_call: TRBJ2-7
clone_size: .

cdr3_aa: CAWSVRGEGYGYTF
cdr3_nt: TGTGCCTGGAGTGTTAGGGGGGAGGGCTATGGCTACACCTTC
v_call: TRBV30
d_call: .
j_call: TRBJ1-2
clone_size: .

cdr3_aa: CASSATPYSYEQYF
cdr3_nt: TGTGCCAGCAGTGCGACACCATACTCCTACGAGCAGTACTTC
v_call: TRBV27
d_call: .
j_call: TRBJ2-7
clone_size: few

cdr3_aa: CASSLDAGNQPQHF
cdr3_nt: TGCGCCAGCAGCTTGGACGCGGGCAATCAGCCCCAGCATTTT
v_call: TRBV5-1
d_call: .
j_call: TRBJ1-5
clone_size: .

cdr3_aa: CASTGLAGGFEQFF
cdr3_nt: TGTGCCAGCACCGGACTAGCGGGGGGTTTTGAGCAGTTCTTC
v_call: TRBV6-5
d_call: TRBD2
j_call: TRBJ2-1
clone_size: .

cdr3_aa: CASSQRVTDTQYF
cdr3_nt: TGTGCCAGCAGTCAGCGCGTCACAGATACGCAGTATTTT
v_call: TRBV2
d_call: .
j_call: TRBJ2-3
clone_size: .

cdr3_aa: CASSSGDGRWINTEAFF
cdr3_nt: TGTGCCAGTAGTTCGGGGGACGGCAGGTGGATAAACACTGAAGCTTTCTTT
v_call: TRBV19
d_call: .
j_call: TRBJ1-1
clone_size: .

cdr3_aa: CASSLDRGDTQYF
cdr3_nt: TGTGCCAGCAGCTTGGACCGAGGGGATACGCAGTATTTT
v_call: TRBV7-3
d_call: .
j_call: TRBJ2-3
clone_size: .

cdr3_aa: CASSTDRVAYEQYF
cdr3_nt: TGTGCCAGCAGTACAGACAGGGTCGCGTACGAGCAGTACTTC
v_call: TRBV11-2
d_call: TRBD1
j_call: TRBJ2-7
clone_size: .

cdr3_aa: CSASSVTANTGELFF
cdr3_nt: TGCAGTGCTAGTAGTGTTACGGCGAACACCGGGGAGCTGTTTTTT
v_call: TRBV20-1
d_call: .
j_call: TRBJ2-2
clone_size: once